One sample yielded the 9 T cell receptor beta chains listed below, sequenced in a study of blood T cell repertoires in COVID-19 (dated by TCRdb to 2020 to 2022). Libraries came from the immunoSEQ multiplex PCR assay. Drawn from immuneACCESS, this table holds only the in-frame rearrangements with V and J called that TCRdb kept. Clones are partly lost; checked studies trace under half to an unresolved V gene and leave the rest unexplained. For this sample there are 190,000 or so clones; about 83% appear just once. The ten largest clones add up to around 8.6% of the sample. Input material: PBMCs or T cells enriched from blood (not recorded which). These receptors were taken from a woman aged 30 to 39 who had recovered from COVID-19.

This clone was observed once. J is TRBJ1-2 and V is TRBV28, with TRBD1 identical over 11 bases. The germline CDR1 and CDR2 sequences are MDHEN and SYDVKM. This CDR3 is 16 amino acids long. With V trimmed by 2 bases and J by 8 bases, 10 bases remained unmatched. The CDR3 DNA is TGTGCCAGCAGTTTAAGCGCCCCGGGACAGGGGGGAGGCTACACCTTC. Translated, it gives CASSLSAPGQGGGYTF.

The genes are TRBV28 and TRBJ1-4; tentatively, D is TRBD1 (5 bases). Germline V gives CDR1 MDHEN, CDR2 SYDVKM. The CDR3 is 13 amino acids. Trimming cost V 1 base and J 12 bases, with 12 bases left between them. CDR3 in amino acids: CASSLSQGEELFF. As DNA, the CDR3 is TGTGCCAGCAGTTTATCCCAGGGTGAGGAACTGTTTTTT.

The rearrangement links TRBV6-6 to TRBJ2-5; D is perhaps TRBD1 (6 bases). V was cut by 8 bases and J by 5 bases, with 12 bases left in between. This CDR3 spans 12 amino acids. Germline-derived CDR1 and CDR2 are MNHNY and SVGAGI (reference sequence). Here the CDR3 DNA reads TGTGCCAGCCAGGGGCCGGGGGAGACCCAGTACTTC. Translation gives CASQGPGETQYF.

The CDR3 loop is CASRAGGENTEAFF. DNA for the CDR3: TGTGCCAGCAGGGCGGGGGGGGAGAACACTGAAGCTTTCTTT. The chain couples TRBV6-5 to TRBJ1-1; D is perhaps TRBD1 (5 bases). Germline lookup yields CDR1 MNHEY and CDR2 SVGAGI. V was trimmed by 6 bases and J by 1 base, leaving 12 bases between them. The CDR3 is 14 amino acids.

The genes are TRBV10-3 and TRBJ2-2, with a tentative D call TRBD1 (5 bases). Germline-derived CDR1 and CDR2 are ENHRY and SYGVKD. This CDR3 region has 14 residues. V lost 5 bases, J lost 6 bases, and 13 bases lay in between. The CDR3 spells CAISPARDAGELFF. CDR3 in DNA: TGTGCCATCAGTCCGGCCAGGGATGCCGGGGAGCTGTTTTTT.

This clone has only a few counts. The chain is built from TRBV15 and TRBJ1-1; D is perhaps TRBD1 (5 bases). Trimming removed 0 bases from V and 4 bases from J, with 6 bases in between. The CDR3 extends over 13 amino acids. In germline, CDR1 is LNHNV, CDR2 YYDKDF (reference sequence). In DNA, the CDR3 is TGTGCCACCAGCAGAGACAGGGCCACTGAAGCTTTCTTT. It yields the protein CATSRDRATEAFF.

CDR3 sequence: CASSLYPNQPQHF. The DNA for the CDR3 is TGTGCCAGCAGCTTGTATCCCAATCAGCCCCAGCATTTT. The chain couples TRBV5-4 to TRBJ1-5; no definite D call. The V gene lost 1 base and the J gene lost 3 bases, with 5 bases spanning the gap. Germline-derived CDR1 and CDR2 are SGHNT and YYREEE (reference sequence). The CDR3 length is 13 residues.

This clone was recorded only once. The chain couples TRBV14 to TRBJ2-7; possibly TRBD1 for D (6 bases). V was cut by 3 bases and J by 2 bases, with 11 bases left in between. Germline CDR1 SGHDN, CDR2 FVKESK. There are 14 residues in the CDR3. The DNA of the CDR3 is TGTGCCAGCAGCCAGCTACAGGGACCCTACGAGCAGTACTTC. Translation gives CASSQLQGPYEQYF.

This chain uses TRBV27 with TRBJ2-1; 8 bases match TRBD2. V was clipped by 6 bases and J by 11 bases; unmatched bases: 6. The germline gives CDR1 MNHEY, CDR2 SMNVEV (reference sequence). There are 12 residues in the CDR3. The CDR3 loop is CASRHGSGKQFF. For the CDR3, the DNA is TGTGCCAGCAGGCACGGTAGCGGGAAGCAGTTCTTC.